This T cell receptor (beta chain) was observed in a study of blood T cell repertoires in COVID-19. Study-wide background: COVID-19 samples from acute and convalescent phases originated in the United States, Italy and Spain.

The V segment lost 5 bases and the J segment 2 bases; nucleotides outside the gene matches: 18. CDR1 is LNHDA, CDR2 SQIVND, per germline (reference sequence). The CDR3 extends over 19 amino acids. Original data processing: Cell counts per sample came from amplifying reference gene primers. This table comes from immunoSEQ multiplex PCR, and its TCRdb copy is limited to in-frame clones, with some not included. The DNA was the basis for D and trimming; V, J and clone size are from that table. The table records 150,000 to 200,000 clones, approximately 82% of them present only once. This chain links TRBV19 with TRBJ2-3; 8 positions match TRBD2. The sequenced material came from PBMCs or T cells enriched from blood (not recorded which). This TCR derives from a man between 45 and 60 years old who had recovered from COVID-19. CDR3 amino acids: CASSPGGESGLRYTDTQYF. CDR3 DNA sequence: TGTGCCAGTAGTCCGGGGGGGGAGTCCGGTCTCAGATACACAGATACGCAGTATTTT.